This T cell receptor (beta chain) was captured in a study of CD8+CD57+ T cells in acquired aplastic anemia. At the level of the study: Sorted CD4+ and CD8+ cells gave an average of 3.2 ug of DNA.

There are 13 residues in the CDR3. The junction had 6 bases not matched to a gene; V was cut back by 3 bases and J by 7 bases. The germline V gene encodes CDR1 SGDLS and CDR2 YYNGEE. On this clonotype itself: Its target is not known.

Findings and caveats of the study: It was found that nearly 30 CD8+ CDR3 sequences were shared between patients and controls. Significant differences in CD8+ Simpson's diversity were not observed between patients and controls.

The template for TCR beta VDJ and CDR3 sequence profiling was genomic DNA. TCRdb redid the calling of the reads with MiXCR, one entry per CDR3 protein. The sample lists approximately 200,000 distinct CDR3 sequences, less than 65% occurring once. The sequence derives from a human donor in good health, serving as a control. This rearrangement joins TRBV9 to TRBJ1-2; 7 nucleotides match TRBD1. Sequencing was performed on sorted CD4+, CD8+, or CD8+CD57+ T cells (not recorded which) from PBMCs. Here the CDR3 reads CASSALTGFGYTF. DNA of the CDR3: TGTGCCAGCAGCGCCCTGACAGGGTTTGGCTACACCTTC. The full variable domain, its missing parts supplied by reference TRBV9 and TRBJ1-2, is DSGVTQTPKHLITATGQRVTLRCSPRSGDLSVYWYQQSLDQGLQFLIQYYNGEERAKGNILERFSAQQFPDLHSELNLSSLELGDSALYFCASSALTGFGYTFGSGTRLTVV.